The entry below describes one T cell receptor (beta chain). Using immunoSEQ multiplex PCR, the repertoire was profiled, and TCRdb retains in-frame clones only, with some absent. Here the sample spans 170,000 or so clones, 86% being singletons. This record comes from a study of blood T cell repertoires in COVID-19. This CDR3 spans 15 amino acids. Trimming took off 2 bases at V and 3 bases at J, with 12 bases between the two ends. Looked up from germline, CDR1 is SGDLS and CDR2 is YYNGEE. The chain combines TRBV9 with TRBJ2-1; D may be TRBD2 (5 bases). This sequence originates from a man aged 50 to 60 with active or convalescent COVID-19. The sequencing sample was made of peripheral blood. The CDR3 loop is CASSVDGSFYNEQFF. CDR3 sequence (DNA): TGTGCCAGCAGCGTTGATGGGAGCTTCTACAATGAGCAGTTCTTC.